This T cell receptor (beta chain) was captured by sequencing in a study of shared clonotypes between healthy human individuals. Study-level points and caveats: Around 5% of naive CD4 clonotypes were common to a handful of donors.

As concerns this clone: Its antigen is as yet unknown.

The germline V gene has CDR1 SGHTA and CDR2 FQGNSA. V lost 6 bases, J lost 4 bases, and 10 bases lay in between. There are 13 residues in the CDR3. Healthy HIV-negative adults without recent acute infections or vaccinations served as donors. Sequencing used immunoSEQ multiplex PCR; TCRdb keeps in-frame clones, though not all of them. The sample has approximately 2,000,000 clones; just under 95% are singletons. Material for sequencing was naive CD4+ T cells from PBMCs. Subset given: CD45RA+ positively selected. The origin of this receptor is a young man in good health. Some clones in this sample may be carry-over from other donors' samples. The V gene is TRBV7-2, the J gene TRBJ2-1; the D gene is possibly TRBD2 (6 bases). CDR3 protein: CASRDGGYNEQFF. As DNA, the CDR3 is TGTGCCAGCAGGGACGGAGGGTACAATGAGCAGTTCTTC.